Listed below are T cell receptor beta chains from one sample, sequenced in a study of T cells in Graves' hyperthyroidism and ophthalmopathy. TCRdb independently ran MiXCR on the multiplex PCR reads; one entry per CDR3 protein. The repertoire includes around 600,000 distinct CDR3 sequences, roughly a sixth of them detected once, and under 3.5% sits in the top ten. The source material was blood. The receptors were gathered from a woman aged 40 to 50 with Graves' ophthalmopathy. The CDR3 runs from the conserved cysteine through the conserved F or W. Fields, in order: D gene, V gene, clone size, J gene, CDR3 DNA, CDR3 protein. The D gene is left open where the match is weak. The size entry is marked missing in some rows and otherwise reads once, few, many or a size class.

d_gene: -
v_gene: TRBV5-1
abundance: -
j_gene: TRBJ1-4
CDR3nt: TGCGCCAGCAGCTTGGAAACAGGGGAAAAACTGTTTTTT
CDR3aa: CASSLETGEKLFF

d_gene: TRBD1
v_gene: TRBV6-1
abundance: many
j_gene: TRBJ1-1
CDR3nt: TGTGCCAGCAGTGAATCCCCGGGACAGCGAGAAGCTTTCTTT
CDR3aa: CASSESPGQREAFF

d_gene: -
v_gene: TRBV2
abundance: many
j_gene: TRBJ1-4
CDR3nt: TGTGCCAGCCAGCGTCAGGAATCAACTAATGAAAAACTGTTTTTT
CDR3aa: CASQRQESTNEKLFF

d_gene: -
v_gene: TRBV3-1
abundance: many
j_gene: TRBJ2-2
CDR3nt: TGTGCCAGCAGCCATAAAGAGTGGGGATTCTCCACCGGGGAGCTGTTTTTT
CDR3aa: CASSHKEWGFSTGELFF

d_gene: TRBD1
v_gene: TRBV6-5
abundance: few
j_gene: TRBJ1-4
CDR3nt: TGTGCCAGCAGTTACACAGGGGGGGGTGAAAAACTGTTTTTT
CDR3aa: CASSYTGGGEKLFF

d_gene: -
v_gene: TRBV12-3/TRBV12-4
abundance: many
j_gene: TRBJ1-1
CDR3nt: TGTGCCAGCAGTCCCCGGACTGCCGCGAGGACTGAAGCTTTCTTT
CDR3aa: CASSPRTAARTEAFF

d_gene: -
v_gene: TRBV27
abundance: -
j_gene: TRBJ2-6
CDR3nt: TGTGCCAGCAGTTTTTCAGGGGACTTAGCTGGGGCCAACGTCCTGACTTTC
CDR3aa: CASSFSGDLAGANVLTF

d_gene: TRBD1
v_gene: TRBV24-1
abundance: -
j_gene: TRBJ2-1
CDR3nt: TGTGCCACCAGTGATTGGGACCGGGACAGGGGCAATGAGCAGTTCTTC
CDR3aa: CATSDWDRDRGNEQFF

d_gene: -
v_gene: TRBV7-6
abundance: -
j_gene: TRBJ2-2
CDR3nt: TGTGCCAGCAGCTCGGACCCGGAGGACACCGGGGAGCTGTTTTTT
CDR3aa: CASSSDPEDTGELFF

d_gene: -
v_gene: TRBV3-1
abundance: -
j_gene: TRBJ2-2
CDR3nt: TGTGCCAGCACTAGTACCGGGGAGCTGTTTTTT
CDR3aa: CASTSTGELFF

d_gene: TRBD1
v_gene: TRBV19
abundance: -
j_gene: TRBJ1-1
CDR3nt: TGTGCCAGTCGGGACAGGGGGGGAATCGAAGCTTTCTTT
CDR3aa: CASRDRGGIEAFF

d_gene: -
v_gene: TRBV5-1
abundance: many
j_gene: TRBJ1-5
CDR3nt: TGCGCCAGCAGCAGGGACGCGGATCAGCCCCAGCATTTT
CDR3aa: CASSRDADQPQHF

d_gene: TRBD1
v_gene: TRBV5-6
abundance: -
j_gene: TRBJ1-1
CDR3nt: TGTGCCAGCAGCCTAGTCACAGGGGGGCACACTGAAGCTTTCTTT
CDR3aa: CASSLVTGGHTEAFF

d_gene: TRBD1
v_gene: TRBV18
abundance: -
j_gene: TRBJ1-2
CDR3nt: TGTGCCAGCTCACCTAACAGGGGGAGTTATGGGCACACCTTC
CDR3aa: CASSPNRGSYGHTF

d_gene: TRBD1
v_gene: TRBV28
abundance: -
j_gene: TRBJ1-1
CDR3nt: TGTGCCAGCAGTTTTCAGGACAGGGAAAACACTGAAGCTTTCTTT
CDR3aa: CASSFQDRENTEAFF

d_gene: -
v_gene: TRBV28
abundance: -
j_gene: TRBJ1-6
CDR3nt: TGTGCCAGCAGCAGGGGAACTTCACCCCTCCACTTT
CDR3aa: CASSRGTSPLHF

d_gene: -
v_gene: TRBV28
abundance: -
j_gene: TRBJ1-3
CDR3nt: TGTGCCAGCAGTTTAGCCATGGCCGGAAACACCATATATTTT
CDR3aa: CASSLAMAGNTIYF

d_gene: TRBD1
v_gene: TRBV2
abundance: few
j_gene: TRBJ1-4
CDR3nt: TGTGCCAGCAGTGAGTCTTACGGGACAGAGAATGAAAAACTGTTTTTT
CDR3aa: CASSESYGTENEKLFF

d_gene: -
v_gene: TRBV20-1
abundance: -
j_gene: TRBJ1-1
CDR3nt: TGCAGCGCAGTAAAGGAAGAAGGTCACACTGAAGCTTTCTTT
CDR3aa: CSAVKEEGHTEAFF

d_gene: -
v_gene: TRBV5-4
abundance: -
j_gene: TRBJ1-6
CDR3nt: TGTGCCAGCAGCTTGCGGTGGCCAGATAATTCACCCCTCCACTTT
CDR3aa: CASSLRWPDNSPLHF

d_gene: -
v_gene: TRBV5-1
abundance: few
j_gene: TRBJ2-5
CDR3nt: TGCGCCAGCAGCTTGGTTCCGCCGAGAGAGACCCAGTACTTC
CDR3aa: CASSLVPPRETQYF

d_gene: TRBD1
v_gene: TRBV20-1
abundance: many
j_gene: TRBJ2-7
CDR3nt: TGCAGTGCTAGTCAGGGGACAGGGGGCTCCTACGAGCAGTACTTC
CDR3aa: CSASQGTGGSYEQYF

d_gene: -
v_gene: TRBV27
abundance: -
j_gene: TRBJ2-7
CDR3nt: TGTGCCAGCAGTTTCTCTGGGACTTACTACGAGCAGTACTTC
CDR3aa: CASSFSGTYYEQYF

d_gene: TRBD1
v_gene: TRBV27
abundance: few
j_gene: TRBJ1-1
CDR3nt: TGTGCCAGCAGTCCTATAAGTAACAGGGGAACGAACACTGAAGCTTTCTTT
CDR3aa: CASSPISNRGTNTEAFF

d_gene: -
v_gene: TRBV3-1
abundance: many
j_gene: TRBJ1-3
CDR3nt: TGTGCCAGCAGCCAAGTCCGCGGGAACACCATATATTTT
CDR3aa: CASSQVRGNTIYF

d_gene: TRBD2
v_gene: TRBV20-1
abundance: many
j_gene: TRBJ2-7
CDR3nt: TGCAGTGCTAGAGGGGGAGGGGACTACGAGCAGTACTTC
CDR3aa: CSARGGGDYEQYF

d_gene: -
v_gene: TRBV10-3
abundance: -
j_gene: TRBJ1-4
CDR3nt: TGTGCCACCTCCAACGGGGCCGCGAATGAAAAACTGTTTTTT
CDR3aa: CATSNGAANEKLFF

d_gene: -
v_gene: TRBV28
abundance: -
j_gene: TRBJ1-3
CDR3nt: TGTGCCAGCAGTCAAATAGACAGCCCCAACACCATATATTTT
CDR3aa: CASSQIDSPNTIYF

d_gene: -
v_gene: TRBV20-1
abundance: -
j_gene: TRBJ2-2
CDR3nt: TGCAGTGCTAGACCCGGGAACACCGGGGAGCTGTTTTTT
CDR3aa: CSARPGNTGELFF

d_gene: TRBD1
v_gene: TRBV18
abundance: many
j_gene: TRBJ1-1
CDR3nt: TGTGCCAGCTCATCGATGGACAGGGCTAGCACTGAAGCTTTCTTT
CDR3aa: CASSSMDRASTEAFF

d_gene: -
v_gene: TRBV20-1
abundance: many
j_gene: TRBJ1-2
CDR3nt: TGCAGTCCTCCCCCAGGGGCTAACTATGGCTACACCTTC
CDR3aa: CSPPPGANYGYTF

d_gene: TRBD1
v_gene: TRBV11-2
abundance: -
j_gene: TRBJ2-1
CDR3nt: TGTGCCAGCAGCTGGACCCGGGACAGGGCCTACAATGAGCAGTTCTTC
CDR3aa: CASSWTRDRAYNEQFF

d_gene: -
v_gene: TRBV12-3/TRBV12-4
abundance: -
j_gene: TRBJ1-5
CDR3nt: TGTGCCAGCAGTTTAAACACAGGGTCGAGCAATCAGCCCCAGCGTTTT
CDR3aa: CASSLNTGSSNQPQRF